The rows below give T cell receptor beta chains drawn from one sample of a study of long-term antiretroviral therapy in people with HIV. The protocol was immunoSEQ multiplex PCR, while the TCRdb copy is restricted to in-frame clones and leaves out a portion. This table has approximately 17,000 clones, approximately 84% appearing once. Sequenced here: unsorted PBMCs, sampled 1.2 years before starting antiretroviral therapy. Receptor source: a man aged 25-40 years with HIV. Both conserved end residues are trimmed from each CDR3.

v_call	j_call	cdr3_aa
TRBV29-1	TRBJ1-1	SVMTGRVNTEAF
TRBV6-6	TRBJ2-2	ASRGTGVGELF
TRBV5-1	TRBJ1-1	ASSSEVLNTEAF
TRBV30	TRBJ2-7	AWTVGTFHYEQY
TRBV9	TRBJ1-1	ASSVGQGILNTEAF
TRBV6-1	TRBJ2-1	ASSGHVSGYPNEQF
TRBV27	TRBJ1-2	ASSLKGGNYGYT
TRBV5-4	TRBJ2-5	ASSLDEPVIQETQY
TRBV5-1	TRBJ2-2	ASSLGETGVNTGELF
TRBV6-5	TRBJ1-1	ASRTGFTEAF
TRBV7-6	TRBJ2-2	ASSLGYGTGELF
TRBV10-3	TRBJ1-5	ATRPTGEGTQPQH
TRBV27	TRBJ2-2	ASSFYTGELF
TRBV6-5	TRBJ1-1	ASKGWTTEAF
TRBV5-1	TRBJ2-7	ASSPRTSGSYEQY
TRBV28	TRBJ1-5	AGQGKGQPQH
TRBV4-1	TRBJ2-1	ASSQDPTSGRINEQF
TRBV9	TRBJ1-6	ASSARQGENSPLH
TRBV11-2	TRBJ1-1	ASSLDQVNTEAF
TRBV7-6	TRBJ2-2	ASSSEPGPGELF
TRBV11-2	TRBJ2-2	ASSLTGGRTGELF
TRBV6-4	TRBJ1-4	ASSSLQDGREKLF
TRBV9	TRBJ2-1	ASSVEEGPSSYNEQF
TRBV7-2	TRBJ2-1	ASSNPQEGQF
TRBV20-1	TRBJ2-1	SASGYNEQF
TRBV18	TRBJ2-7	ASSQTPTGREQY
TRBV6-6	TRBJ1-5	ASSYEEQPQH
TRBV9	TRBJ2-7	ASASTGNAYEQY
TRBV5-4	TRBJ2-5	ASSSREYQETQY
TRBV28	TRBJ1-5	ASTPQGRRDQPQH
TRBV7-6	TRBJ2-7	ASSTTGDHEQY
TRBV9	TRBJ2-1	ASSSGLADNEQF
TRBV10-3	TRBJ2-7	AISEMLGREQY
TRBV10-2	TRBJ1-3	ASSEHGTPSGNTIY
TRBV28	TRBJ2-5	ASRPTEQETQY
TRBV19	TRBJ2-7	ASSIAQDRGHEQY
TRBV9	TRBJ2-7	ASSGRAGTSGSYEQY
TRBV19	TRBJ2-7	ASSWGTESYEQY
TRBV6-5	TRBJ1-2	ASRAGQGGYGYT
TRBV18	TRBJ2-7	ASSPRGPDYEQY
TRBV14	TRBJ2-7	ASSQAYGAYEQY
TRBV2	TRBJ1-2	ASSEEAWARNYGYT
TRBV29-1	TRBJ2-3	SVPSPGGFADTQY
TRBV6-5	TRBJ1-1	ASSYSQGRTEAF
TRBV4-1	TRBJ1-1	ASSQPTLGGGYEAF
TRBV19	TRBJ2-1	ASSSGGAVNEQF
TRBV5-1	TRBJ2-5	ASSLAGSVMGRETQY
TRBV2	TRBJ1-4	ASSGWTTNEKLF
TRBV27	TRBJ2-3	ASSQGLGFTDTQY
TRBV7-8	TRBJ1-1	ASSLDTDTEAF
TRBV19	TRBJ2-1	ASKNPLDSYNEQF
TRBV13	TRBJ1-4	ASSKGVMSEKLF